Reported below is one TCR beta chain. Method: immunoSEQ multiplex PCR; TCRdb's copy keeps in-frame clones and lacks some. The table lists about 38,000 clones, around 89% of them singletons. In germline, CDR1 is LGHNA, CDR2 YNFKEQ. The CDR3 runs to 16 residues. V was clipped by 0 bases and J by 2 bases, with 10 bases between them. The data were taken from a study of T cell changes during pregnancy in multiple sclerosis. This sample comprised CD8+ T cells from peripheral blood mononuclear cells, obtained in the third trimester of pregnancy. The chain has TRBV4-2 and TRBJ1-4; the D gene is possibly TRBD1 (6 bases). The clonotype was recovered from a female donor with multiple sclerosis, enrolled in a pregnancy study. Written as DNA, the CDR3 is TGTGCCAGCAGCCAAGACGTCCAGGGGACTAATGAAAAACTGTTTTTT. This codes for CASSQDVQGTNEKLFF.